This T cell receptor (beta chain) was recovered during a study of blood T cell repertoires in COVID-19. The sample holds one count of this clone. Repertoires were generated with immunoSEQ multiplex PCR, while TCRdb's copy carries only in-frame clones and drops some. This table holds under 40,000 clones, 85% to 95% found once. This CDR3 is built from 15 residues. Germline V gene sequence: CDR1 SGHNT, CDR2 YYREEE (reference sequence). The trim removed 2 bases at V and 7 bases at J, leaving 11 bases unmatched. The sample was peripheral blood. The chain uses TRBV5-4 and TRBJ2-7, with 8 bases that match TRBD1. This sequence was found in a human donor with active COVID-19. The donor label of this sample is uncertain. The CDR3 coding sequence is TGTGCCAGCAGCTTCCCGCAGGGGGCTCAGCAGGAGCAGTACTTC. This translates into CASSFPQGAQQEQYF. Complete variable domain (other parts from reference TRBV5-4 and TRBJ2-7): ETGVTQSPTHLIKTRGQQVTLRCSSQSGHNTVSWYQQALGQGPQFIFQYYREEENGRGNFPPRFSGLQFPNYSSELNVNALELDDSALYLCASSFPQGAQQEQYFGPGTRLTVT.